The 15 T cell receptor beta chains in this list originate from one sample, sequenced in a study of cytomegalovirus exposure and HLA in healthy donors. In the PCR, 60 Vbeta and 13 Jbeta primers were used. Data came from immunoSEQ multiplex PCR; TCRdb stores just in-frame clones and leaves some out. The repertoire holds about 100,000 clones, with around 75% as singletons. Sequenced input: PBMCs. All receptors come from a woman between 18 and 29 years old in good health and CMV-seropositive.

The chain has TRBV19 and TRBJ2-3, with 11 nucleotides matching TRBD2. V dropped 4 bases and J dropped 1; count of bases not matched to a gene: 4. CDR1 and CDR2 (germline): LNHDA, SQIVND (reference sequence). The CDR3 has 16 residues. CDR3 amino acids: CASSKIAGGRTDTQYF. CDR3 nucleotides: TGTGCCAGTAGTAAAATAGCGGGAGGGCGCACAGATACGCAGTATTTT.

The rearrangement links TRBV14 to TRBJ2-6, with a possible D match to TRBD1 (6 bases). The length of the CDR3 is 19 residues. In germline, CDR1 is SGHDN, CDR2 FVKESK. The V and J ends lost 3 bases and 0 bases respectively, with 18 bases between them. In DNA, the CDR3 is TGTGCCAGCAGCCAGGTCACCGGGACATATAGCTCTGGGGCCAACGTCCTGACTTTC. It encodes CASSQVTGTYSSGANVLTF.

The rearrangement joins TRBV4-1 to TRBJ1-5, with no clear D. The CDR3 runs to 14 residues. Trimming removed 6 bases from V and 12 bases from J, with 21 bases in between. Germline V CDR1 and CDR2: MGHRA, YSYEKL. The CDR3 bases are TGCGCCAGCAGGGTAGACCCAGCCGAGGTTATCCAGCATTTT. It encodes CASRVDPAEVIQHF.

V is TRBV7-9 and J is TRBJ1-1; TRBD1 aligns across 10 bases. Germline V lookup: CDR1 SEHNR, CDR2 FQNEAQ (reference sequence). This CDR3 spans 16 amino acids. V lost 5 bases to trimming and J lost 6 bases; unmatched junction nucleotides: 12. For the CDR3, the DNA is TGTGCCAGCAGCCTATCACTGGGACAGGGGTCCCCTGAAGCTTTCTTT. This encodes CASSLSLGQGSPEAFF.

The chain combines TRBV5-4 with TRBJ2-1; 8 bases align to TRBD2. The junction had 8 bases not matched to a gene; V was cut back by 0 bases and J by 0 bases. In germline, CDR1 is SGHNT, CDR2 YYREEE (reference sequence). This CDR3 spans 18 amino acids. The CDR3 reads CASSLEVIAGSSYNEQFF. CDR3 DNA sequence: TGTGCCAGCAGCTTGGAGGTTATAGCGGGATCCTCCTACAATGAGCAGTTCTTC.

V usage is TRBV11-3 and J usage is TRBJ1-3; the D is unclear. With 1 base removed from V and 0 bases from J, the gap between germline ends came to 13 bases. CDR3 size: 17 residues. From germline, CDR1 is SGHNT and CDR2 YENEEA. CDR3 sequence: CASSLGPVGSSGNTIYF. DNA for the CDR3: TGTGCCAGCAGCTTAGGTCCAGTCGGGAGCTCTGGAAACACCATATATTTT. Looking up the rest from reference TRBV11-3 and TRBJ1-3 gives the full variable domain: EAGVVQSPRYKIIEKKQPVAFWCNPISGHNTLYWYLQNLGQGPELLIRYENEEAVDDSQLPKDRFSAERLKGVDSTLKIQPAELGDSAVYLCASSLGPVGSSGNTIYFGEGSWLTVV.

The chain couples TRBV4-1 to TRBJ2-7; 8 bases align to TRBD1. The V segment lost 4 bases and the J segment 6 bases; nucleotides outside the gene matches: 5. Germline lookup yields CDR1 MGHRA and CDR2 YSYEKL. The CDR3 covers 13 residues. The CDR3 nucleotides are TGCGCCAGCAGCCGAATCCAGGGGGCCGAGCAGTACTTC. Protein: CASSRIQGAEQYF.

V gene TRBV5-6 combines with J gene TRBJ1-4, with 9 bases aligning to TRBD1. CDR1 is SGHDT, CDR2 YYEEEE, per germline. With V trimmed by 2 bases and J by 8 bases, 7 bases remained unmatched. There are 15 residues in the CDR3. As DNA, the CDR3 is TGTGCCAGCAGCTTAGGGACAGGGTCAGAAGAAAAACTGTTTTTT. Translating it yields CASSLGTGSEEKLFF.

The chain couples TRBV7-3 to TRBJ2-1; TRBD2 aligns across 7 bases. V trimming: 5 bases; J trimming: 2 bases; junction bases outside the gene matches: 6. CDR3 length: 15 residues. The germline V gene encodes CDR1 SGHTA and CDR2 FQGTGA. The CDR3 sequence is CASSVLAEPYNEQFF. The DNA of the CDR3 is TGTGCCAGCAGCGTCCTAGCGGAACCCTACAATGAGCAGTTCTTC. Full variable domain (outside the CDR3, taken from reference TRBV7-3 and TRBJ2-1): GAGVSQTPSNKVTEKGKYVELRCDPISGHTALYWYRQSLGQGPEFLIYFQGTGAADDSGLPNDRFFAVRPEGSVSTLKIQRTERGDSAVYLCASSVLAEPYNEQFFGPGTRLTVL.

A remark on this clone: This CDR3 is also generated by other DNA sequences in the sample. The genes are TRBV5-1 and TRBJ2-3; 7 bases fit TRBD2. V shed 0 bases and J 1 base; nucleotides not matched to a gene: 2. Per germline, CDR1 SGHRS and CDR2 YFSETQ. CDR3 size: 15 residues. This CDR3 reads CASSLGGRGTDTQYF. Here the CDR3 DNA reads TGCGCCAGCAGCTTGGGCGGGAGAGGCACAGATACGCAGTATTTT.

CDR3 nucleotides: TGTGCCAGCAGAAATAGCGGGAAGAGCTCCTACGAGCAGTACTTC. This translates into CASRNSGKSSYEQYF. The chain links TRBV27 to TRBJ2-7; 8 positions match TRBD2. The CDR3 sequence is 15 residues long. The germline V gene encodes CDR1 MNHEY and CDR2 SMNVEV (reference sequence). Germline trimming cut 6 bases from V and 0 bases from J; bases unmatched to any gene: 7.

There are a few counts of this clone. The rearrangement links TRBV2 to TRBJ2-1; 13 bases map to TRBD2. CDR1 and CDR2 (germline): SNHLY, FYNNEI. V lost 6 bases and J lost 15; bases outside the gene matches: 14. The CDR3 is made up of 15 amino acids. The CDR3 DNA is TGTGCCAGCAGCCCCGGGACTAGCGGGGTTACCTCGCCGTTCTTC. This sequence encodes CASSPGTSGVTSPFF.

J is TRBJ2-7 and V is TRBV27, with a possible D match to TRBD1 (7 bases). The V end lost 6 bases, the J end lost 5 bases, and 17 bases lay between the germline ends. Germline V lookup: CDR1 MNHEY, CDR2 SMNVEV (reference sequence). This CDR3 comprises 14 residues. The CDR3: CASRLAPRGNEQYF. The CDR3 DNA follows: TGTGCCAGCAGGCTAGCGCCCAGGGGGAACGAGCAGTACTTC.

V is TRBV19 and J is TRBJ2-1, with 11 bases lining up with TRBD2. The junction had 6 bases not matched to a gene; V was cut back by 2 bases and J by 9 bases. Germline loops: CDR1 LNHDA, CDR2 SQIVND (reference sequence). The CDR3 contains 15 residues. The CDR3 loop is CASSISLAGVGEQFF. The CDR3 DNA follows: TGTGCCAGTAGTATATCACTAGCGGGAGTGGGTGAGCAGTTCTTC.

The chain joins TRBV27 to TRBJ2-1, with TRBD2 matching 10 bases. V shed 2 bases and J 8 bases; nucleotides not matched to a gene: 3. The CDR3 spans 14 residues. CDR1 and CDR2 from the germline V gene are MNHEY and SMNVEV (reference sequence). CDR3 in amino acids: CASSLASGSHEQFF. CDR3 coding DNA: TGTGCCAGCAGTTTAGCTAGCGGGAGTCATGAGCAGTTCTTC.